The 14 T cell receptor beta chains listed next were all sequenced from one sample in a study of shared clonotypes between healthy human individuals. Here immunoSEQ multiplex PCR was the method, and the copy in TCRdb shows in-frame clones only, minus some. Of 950,000 to 1,300,000 clones listed, about 80% were seen once; the top ten hold about 1.5%. Sequencing was done on a sample of memory CD4+ T cells sorted from blood. As to subset: CD45RA-negative fraction. Receptors were obtained from a man aged 18 to 30 in good health.

The V gene is TRBV12-5, the J gene TRBJ1-3; TRBD1 aligns across 10 bases. CDR1 LGHNT and CDR2 FRNRAP come from the germline V gene. The CDR3 covers 15 residues. With 7 bases clipped from V and 4 bases from J, the junction kept 7 bases outside the gene matches. DNA for the CDR3: TGTGCTAGTGCCTTAGGACAGGGGGAAGGAAACACCATATATTTT. It is translated as CASALGQGEGNTIYF.

The chain is built from TRBV30 and TRBJ2-3, with D perhaps assigned TRBD1 or TRBD2 (6 bases each). Germline loops: CDR1 GTSNPN, CDR2 SVGIG (reference sequence). The germline V and J ends were trimmed by 3 bases and 6 bases, with 16 bases remaining between them. This CDR3 has 14 amino acids. CDR3 protein: CAWRARGRGDTQYF. The CDR3 nucleotides are TGTGCCTGGAGGGCTCGGGGGCGAGGGGATACGCAGTATTTT.

As regards this clone: This specimen includes other DNA sequences encoding the same CDR3. The chain uses TRBV30 and TRBJ1-5; the D gene is possibly TRBD1 (5 bases). V lost 3 bases and J lost 4, with 7 bases in between. The CDR3 length is 12 residues. The V gene's germline CDR1 is GTSNPN and CDR2 SVGIG (reference sequence). CDR3 sequence reads: CAWSSGNQPQHF. In DNA, the CDR3 is TGTGCCTGGAGCTCAGGGAATCAGCCCCAGCATTTT.

The rearrangement uses TRBV4-2 and TRBJ2-3; the match to TRBD2 covers 9 bases. This CDR3 has 14 amino acids. Losses at the gene ends were 4 bases for V and 5 bases for J; bases not matched to a gene: 4. Looked up from germline, CDR1 is LGHNA and CDR2 is YNFKEQ. The CDR3 bases are TGTGCCAGCAGCCTAGCGGGGGACTTAGATACGCAGTATTTT. Translation gives CASSLAGDLDTQYF.

The CDR3 sequence: CASSLFSGVPGYTF. In DNA form, the CDR3 reads TGCGCCAGCAGCTTGTTTTCCGGGGTGCCTGGCTACACCTTC. The V gene is TRBV5-1, the J gene TRBJ1-2; D is undetermined. Germline V gene data show CDR1 as SGHRS and CDR2 as YFSETQ. There are 14 residues in the CDR3. V was shortened by 1 base and J by 7 bases, with 14 bases between the two germline ends. Full variable domain (rest looked up from reference TRBV5-1 and TRBJ1-2): KAGVTQTPRYLIKTRGQQVTLSCSPISGHRSVSWYQQTPGQGLQFLFEYFSETQRNKGNFPGRFSGRQFSNSRSEMNVSTLELGDSALYLCASSLFSGVPGYTFGSGTRLTVV.

The chain joins TRBV30 to TRBJ1-3; D call uncertain. Per germline, CDR1 GTSNPN and CDR2 SVGIG (reference sequence). The CDR3 runs to 12 residues. V lost 6 bases to trimming and J lost 4 bases, with 10 bases between them. The CDR3: CACSRGGNTIYF. The CDR3, as DNA: TGTGCCTGTTCTCGCGGGGGAAACACCATATATTTT.

CDR3 loop: CASSTSTGDSNYGYTF. The CDR3 DNA is TGTGCCAGTAGTACATCTACAGGGGATTCCAACTATGGCTACACCTTC. This rearrangement joins TRBV19 to TRBJ1-2, with 7 bases aligning to TRBD1. CDR3 size: 16 residues. V dropped 4 bases and J dropped 2; count of bases not matched to a gene: 10. Germline loops: CDR1 LNHDA, CDR2 SQIVND (reference sequence).

The gene calls are TRBV19 and TRBJ2-7; D is ambiguous. There are 15 residues in the CDR3. Trimming cost V 9 bases and J 9 bases, with 27 bases left between them. Germline CDR1 LNHDA, CDR2 SQIVND (reference sequence). CDR3 loop: CASSRGATQPELQYF. CDR3 nucleotides: TGTGCCAGCTCCCGAGGAGCAACGCAGCCCGAGCTGCAGTACTTC.

The chain combines TRBV29-1 with TRBJ2-7; a possible D gene is TRBD2 (5 bases). The CDR3 loop spans 12 amino acids. From germline, CDR1 is SQVTM and CDR2 ANQGSEA. Between the trimmed V and J ends, which lost 6 bases and 0 bases, there was a span of 9 bases. CDR3 bases: TGCAGCGTACGGGATTACTCCTACGAGCAGTACTTC. Residues: CSVRDYSYEQYF.

This clone was counted a single time. This sequence joins TRBV6-5 and TRBJ2-7, with D uncertain. The germline CDR1 and CDR2 sequences are MNHEY and SVGAGI. The V and J ends lost 0 bases and 4 bases respectively, with 4 bases between them. This CDR3 has 12 amino acids. In nucleotides, the CDR3 is TGTGCCAGCAGTTACTCGCAGTACGAGCAGTACTTC. Its protein is CASSYSQYEQYF.

The rearrangement links TRBV10-3 to TRBJ1-5, with 8 bases matching TRBD1. Germline lookup yields CDR1 ENHRY and CDR2 SYGVKD. Trimming cost V 0 bases and J 4 bases; bases outside gene matches: 2. There are 15 residues in the CDR3. The DNA for the CDR3 is TGTGCCATCAGTGAGTCCCGACAGGGGAATCAGCCCCAGCATTTT. Translating gives CAISESRQGNQPQHF.

The table lists this clone with a count of one. DNA of the CDR3: TGTGCCAGCAGCCAGGATGGATTCCAGGGGGCCTCCTACGAGCAGTACTTC. Translation: CASSQDGFQGASYEQYF. The chain uses TRBV7-3 and TRBJ2-7; TRBD1 matches at 8 bases. V gave up 5 bases and J gave up 0 bases; unmatched junction bases: 12. The germline V gene has CDR1 SGHTA and CDR2 FQGTGA. The CDR3 has 17 residues.

The chain recombines TRBV4-3 with TRBJ2-1, with TRBD2 matching over 12 bases. Per germline, CDR1 LGHNA and CDR2 YSLEER. This CDR3 comprises 16 residues. V gave up 0 bases and J gave up 8 bases; unmatched junction bases: 5. CDR3 DNA sequence: TGCGCCAGCAGCCAAGATCGACTAGCGGGAGCGGATGAGCAGTTCTTC. It translates to CASSQDRLAGADEQFF.

This clone was observed a handful of times. The chain is built from TRBV13 and TRBJ1-3, with D perhaps matching TRBD1 (5 bases). CDR3 length: 15 residues. Germline CDR1 PRHDT, CDR2 FYEKMQ (reference sequence). V dropped 4 bases and J dropped 1 base, with 11 bases sitting between them. The CDR3 is CASSSLTGSGNTIYF. The CDR3 nucleotides read TGTGCCAGCAGCTCCTTAACAGGTTCTGGAAACACCATATATTTT.